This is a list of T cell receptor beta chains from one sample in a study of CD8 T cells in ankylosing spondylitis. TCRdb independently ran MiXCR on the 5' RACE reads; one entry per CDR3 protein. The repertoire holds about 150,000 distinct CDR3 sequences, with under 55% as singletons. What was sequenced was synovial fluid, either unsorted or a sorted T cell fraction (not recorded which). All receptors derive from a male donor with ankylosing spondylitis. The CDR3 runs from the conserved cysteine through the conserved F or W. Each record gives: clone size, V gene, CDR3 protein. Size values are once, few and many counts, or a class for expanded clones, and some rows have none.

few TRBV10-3 CAISGSSGTSGKHVGELFF
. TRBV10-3 CATLGAASTYEQYF
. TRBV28 CASSFRILGPEQYF
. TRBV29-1 CSVEGYEARGRTDTQYF
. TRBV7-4 CASSSRRENTEAFF
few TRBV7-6 CASSPLGHNYYNEQFF
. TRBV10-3 CATCRVVWGTQYF
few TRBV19 CASADGEVAEAFF
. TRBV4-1 CASSQVTPTYEQYF
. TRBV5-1 CASSVGPLPIYNEQFF
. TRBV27 CASSLSAPGPGANVLTF
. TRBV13 CASSLNYLAGGFSYEQYF
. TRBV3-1 CASSRTGGRPLHF
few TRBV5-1 CASSSGTGPLGEQYF
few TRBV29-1 CSVGKTANYGYTF
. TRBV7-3 CASSWGPSTIYEQFF
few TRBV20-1 CSARPEHSYEQYF
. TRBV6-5 CASSYRWTEETQYF
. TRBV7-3 CASGSQPQHF
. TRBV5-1 CASSLGQGSRDTQYF
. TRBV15 CATSRVPRRELNEQFF
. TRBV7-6 CASSHPIGLASSYNEQFF
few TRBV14 CASSRTGSMNTEAFF
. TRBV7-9 CASSFHPKALNTEAFF
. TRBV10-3 CAISVSVPRVGYEQYF
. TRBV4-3 CASSQALGQSNTGELFF
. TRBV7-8 CASSPRRDRGNIQYF
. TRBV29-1 CSVEGNGALQETQYF
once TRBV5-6 CASSQGDEQYF
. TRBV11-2 CASSLLQGVSEAFF
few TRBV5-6 CASSLRLGHSYNEQFF
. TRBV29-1 CSVLGGVPEAFF